This TCR beta chain was recovered during a study of beta chain features in type 1 diabetes. Study-level findings and limits: In the patient group, naive, central memory and Treg TCRB repertoires seemed more alike than in the healthy donor group.

CDR3 length: 17 amino acids. CDR1 LGHNA and CDR2 YNFKEQ come from the germline V gene. V shed 2 bases and J shed 1 base, with 16 bases lying between them. With regard to this clone: The target antigen is unknown.

Reverse transcription of all isolated RNA meant that expressed TCRB transcripts were sequenced. Generated by immunoSEQ multiplex PCR, the TCRdb table keeps only in-frame clones and is missing some. The sample holds approximately 300,000 clones; about 10% are singletons and the top ten take more than 0.015%. The source material was naive CD4+ T cells from blood. The gene calls are TRBV4-2 and TRBJ2-3, with D possibly being TRBD1 (6 bases). The TCR originated in a woman aged 25 to 39 in good health. The CDR3 bases are TGTGCCAGCAGCCAATTCTATTCAGGGGAAGGCACAGATACGCAGTATTTT. Translated, it gives CASSQFYSGEGTDTQYF.